This T cell receptor (beta chain) was identified in a study of cytomegalovirus exposure and HLA in healthy donors. The PCR was carried out with 60 Vbeta primers and 13 Jbeta primers. The method was immunoSEQ multiplex PCR; TCRdb's version includes in-frame clones alone and lacks a portion of them. The repertoire holds some 200,000 clones, with around 73% as singletons. This clone was observed once. Germline-derived CDR1 and CDR2 are SGDLS and YYNGEE. The germline V and J ends were trimmed by 0 bases and 5 bases, with 12 bases remaining between them. This CDR3 spans 14 amino acids. The sequenced sample was PBMCs. The chain has TRBV9 and TRBJ2-7; D perhaps matches TRBD2 (6 bases). This clonotype was obtained from a woman aged 30 to 39 in good health and CMV-seronegative. This chain's CDR3 is CASSVGLASDEQYF. CDR3 nucleotides: TGTGCCAGCAGCGTAGGGCTAGCTAGCGACGAGCAGTACTTC.